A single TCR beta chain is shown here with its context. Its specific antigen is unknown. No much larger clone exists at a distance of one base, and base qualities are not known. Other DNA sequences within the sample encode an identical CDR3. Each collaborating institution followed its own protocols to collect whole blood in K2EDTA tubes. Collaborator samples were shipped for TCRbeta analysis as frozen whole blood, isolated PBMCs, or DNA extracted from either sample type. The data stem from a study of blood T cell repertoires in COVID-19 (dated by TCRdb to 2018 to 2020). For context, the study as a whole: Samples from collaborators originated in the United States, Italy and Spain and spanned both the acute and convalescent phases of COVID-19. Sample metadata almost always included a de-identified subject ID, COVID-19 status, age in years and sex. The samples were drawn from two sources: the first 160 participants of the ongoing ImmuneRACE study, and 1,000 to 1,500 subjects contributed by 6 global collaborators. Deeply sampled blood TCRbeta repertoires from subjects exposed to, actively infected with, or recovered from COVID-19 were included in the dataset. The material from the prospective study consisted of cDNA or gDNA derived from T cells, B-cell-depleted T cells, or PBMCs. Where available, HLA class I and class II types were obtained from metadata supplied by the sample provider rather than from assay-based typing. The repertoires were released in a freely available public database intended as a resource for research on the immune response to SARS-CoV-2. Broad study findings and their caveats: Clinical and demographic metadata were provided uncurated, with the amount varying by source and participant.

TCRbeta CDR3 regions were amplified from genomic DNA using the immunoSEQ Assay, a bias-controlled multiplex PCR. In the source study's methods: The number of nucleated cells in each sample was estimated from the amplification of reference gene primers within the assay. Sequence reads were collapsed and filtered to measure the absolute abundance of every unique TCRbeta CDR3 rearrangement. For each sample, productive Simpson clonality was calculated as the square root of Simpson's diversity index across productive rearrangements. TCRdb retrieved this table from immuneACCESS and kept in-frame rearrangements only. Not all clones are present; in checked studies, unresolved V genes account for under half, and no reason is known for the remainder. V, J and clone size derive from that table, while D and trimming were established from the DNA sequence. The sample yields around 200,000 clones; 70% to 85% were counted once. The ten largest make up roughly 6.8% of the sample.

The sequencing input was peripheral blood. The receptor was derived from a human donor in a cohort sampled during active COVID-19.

The CDR3 protein sequence reads: CASSGDRGTEAFF. DNA sequence: TGTGCCAGCAGCGGAGACAGGGGCACTGAAGCTTTCTTT. The V and J segments used are TRBV5-6 and TRBJ1-1, and TRBD1 aligns with 8 junction nucleotides. From the cysteine through the phenylalanine, the CDR3 covers 13 amino acids. Only the CDR3 DNA is retained, 39 bases long and in frame from the first base. Based on the germline V gene, the CDR1 and CDR2 sequences are SGHDT and YYEEEE. Here V drops 4 bases and J drops 4 bases, and the junction holds 3 bases not matched to any gene.